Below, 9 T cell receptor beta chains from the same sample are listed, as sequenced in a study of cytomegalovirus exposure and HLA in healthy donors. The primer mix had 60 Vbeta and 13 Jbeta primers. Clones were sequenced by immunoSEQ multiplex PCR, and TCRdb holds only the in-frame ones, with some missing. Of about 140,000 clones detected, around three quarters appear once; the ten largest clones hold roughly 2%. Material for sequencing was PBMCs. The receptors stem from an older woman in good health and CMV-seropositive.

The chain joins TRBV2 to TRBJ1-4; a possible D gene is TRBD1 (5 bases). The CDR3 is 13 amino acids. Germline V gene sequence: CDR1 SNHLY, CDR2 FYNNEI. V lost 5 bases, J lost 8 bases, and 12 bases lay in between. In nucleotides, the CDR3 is TGTGCCAGCAGTCAGGGTCTCGAAGAAAAACTGTTTTTT. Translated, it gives CASSQGLEEKLFF. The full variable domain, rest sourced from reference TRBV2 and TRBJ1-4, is EPEVTQTPSHQVTQMGQEVILRCVPISNHLYFYWYRQILGQKVEFLVSFYNNEISEKSEIFDDQFSVERPDGSNFTLKIRSTKLEDSAMYFCASSQGLEEKLFFGSGTQLSVL.

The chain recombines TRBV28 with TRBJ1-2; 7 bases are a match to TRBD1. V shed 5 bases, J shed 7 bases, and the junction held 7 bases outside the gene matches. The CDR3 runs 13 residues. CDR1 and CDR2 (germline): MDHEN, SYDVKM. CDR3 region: CASSRQGLGGYTF. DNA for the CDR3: TGTGCCAGCAGTCGACAGGGATTGGGTGGCTACACCTTC.

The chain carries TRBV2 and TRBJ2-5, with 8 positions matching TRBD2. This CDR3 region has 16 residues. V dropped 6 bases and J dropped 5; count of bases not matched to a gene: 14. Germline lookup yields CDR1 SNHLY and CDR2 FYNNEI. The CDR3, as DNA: TGTGCCAGCAGCGTCAACCAACTAGCGGTAGGGGAGACCCAGTACTTC. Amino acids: CASSVNQLAVGETQYF.

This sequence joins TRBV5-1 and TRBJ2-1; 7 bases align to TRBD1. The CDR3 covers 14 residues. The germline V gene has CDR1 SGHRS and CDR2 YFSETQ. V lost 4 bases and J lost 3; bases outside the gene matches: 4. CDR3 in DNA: TGCGCCAGCAGCAGGGGACAGAGCTACAATGAGCAGTTCTTC. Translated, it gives CASSRGQSYNEQFF.

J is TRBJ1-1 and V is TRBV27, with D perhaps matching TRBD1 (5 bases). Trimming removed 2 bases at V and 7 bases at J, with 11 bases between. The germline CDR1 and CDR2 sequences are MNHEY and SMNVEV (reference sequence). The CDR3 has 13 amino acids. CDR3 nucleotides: TGTGCCAGCAGTTTACAAGGGGCCTTTGAAGCTTTCTTT. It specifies CASSLQGAFEAFF.

The CDR3, as DNA: TGCGCCGGACTAGAGACCCAGTACTTC. Protein: CAGLETQYF. J is TRBJ2-5 and V is TRBV10-1; the D gene is possibly TRBD2 (5 bases). This CDR3 contains 9 residues. Germline-derived CDR1 and CDR2 are WNHNN and SYGVQD (reference sequence). Trimming took off 11 bases at V and 4 bases at J, with 5 bases between the two ends.

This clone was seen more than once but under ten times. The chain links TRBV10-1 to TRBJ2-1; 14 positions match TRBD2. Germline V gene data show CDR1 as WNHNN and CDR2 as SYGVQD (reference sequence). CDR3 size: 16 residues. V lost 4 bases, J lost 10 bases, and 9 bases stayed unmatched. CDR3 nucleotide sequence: TGCGCCAGCAGTGCAGCGGGACTAGCGGGAGTATCAGAGCAGTTCTTC. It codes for CASSAAGLAGVSEQFF.

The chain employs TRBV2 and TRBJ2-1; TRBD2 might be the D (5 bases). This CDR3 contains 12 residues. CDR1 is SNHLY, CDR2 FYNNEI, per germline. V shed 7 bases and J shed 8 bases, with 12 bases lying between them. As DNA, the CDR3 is TGTGCCAGCAACGTACTAGTAGATGAGCAGTTCTTC. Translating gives CASNVLVDEQFF.

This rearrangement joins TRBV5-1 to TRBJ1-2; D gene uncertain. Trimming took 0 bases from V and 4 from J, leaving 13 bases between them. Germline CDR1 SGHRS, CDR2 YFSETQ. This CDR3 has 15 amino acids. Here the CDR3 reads CASSLGEGRLYGYTF. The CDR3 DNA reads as TGCGCCAGCAGCTTGGGGGAGGGCCGCCTCTATGGCTACACCTTC. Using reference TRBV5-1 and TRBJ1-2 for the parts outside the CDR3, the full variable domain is KAGVTQTPRYLIKTRGQQVTLSCSPISGHRSVSWYQQTPGQGLQFLFEYFSETQRNKGNFPGRFSGRQFSNSRSEMNVSTLELGDSALYLCASSLGEGRLYGYTFGSGTRLTVV.